These T cell receptor beta chains were read from a single sample in a study of blood T cell repertoires in COVID-19. Measured with immunoSEQ multiplex PCR; TCRdb has only the in-frame clones, and not every one. Of about half a million clones in the sample, approximately 83% were seen once. Sequenced material: peripheral blood. Every receptor here comes from a human donor in a cohort sampled during active COVID-19. Both conserved end residues are part of each CDR3. The order of the fields is CDR3 DNA, CDR3 protein, D gene, clone size, V gene, J gene. A D gene is named only where the DNA matches it firmly. Where a row states a size, it is once, few, many or the class of an expanded clone; other rows omit it.

DNA: TGTGCCAGCTGTATTAGCGGCACCGGGGAGCTGTTTTTT
CDR3: CASCISGTGELFF
D: NA
size: NA
V: TRBV28
J: TRBJ2-2

DNA: TGTGCCAGTAGCCGGGGGAGCCAAGAGACCCAGTACTTC
CDR3: CASSRGSQETQYF
D: NA
size: NA
V: TRBV19
J: TRBJ2-5

DNA: TGTGCCAGCAGTTTATCGCGGGGCCCAGGGCAGCCCCAGCATTTT
CDR3: CASSLSRGPGQPQHF
D: NA
size: NA
V: TRBV27
J: TRBJ1-5

DNA: TGCAGCGTTGAAGAAGGGGGTAACACTGAAGCTTTCTTT
CDR3: CSVEEGGNTEAFF
D: NA
size: NA
V: TRBV29-1
J: TRBJ1-1

DNA: TGTGCCAGCAGCTCCTCAGGGAGGACACCAAACTCTGGGGCCAACGTCCTGACTTTC
CDR3: CASSSSGRTPNSGANVLTF
D: NA
size: NA
V: TRBV6-2/TRBV6-3
J: TRBJ2-6

DNA: TGCAGTGCTAGTCAGTTGAACACTGAAGCTTTCTTT
CDR3: CSASQLNTEAFF
D: NA
size: NA
V: TRBV20-1
J: TRBJ1-1

DNA: TGTGCCAGCAGTCTCCAGGGTAATGAGCAGTTCTTC
CDR3: CASSLQGNEQFF
D: NA
size: NA
V: TRBV9
J: TRBJ2-1

DNA: TGTGCCACCCATCAGGGGCCACACTATGGCTACACCTTC
CDR3: CATHQGPHYGYTF
D: NA
size: NA
V: TRBV19
J: TRBJ1-2

DNA: TGCGCCAGCTCGAACCCTGGGAGGGGGTTCTCCTACGAGCAGTACTTC
CDR3: CASSNPGRGFSYEQYF
D: NA
size: NA
V: TRBV5-1
J: TRBJ2-7

DNA: TGTGCCAGCAGCTTAGGCCTAGCGGGAGGGTACAATGAGCAGTTCTTC
CDR3: CASSLGLAGGYNEQFF
D: TRBD2
size: NA
V: TRBV11-1
J: TRBJ2-1

DNA: TGTGCCTGGAGTGTACTCGGAGACAGACACATCAAGCACTCTGGAAACACCATATATTTT
CDR3: CAWSVLGDRHIKHSGNTIYF
D: NA
size: NA
V: TRBV30
J: TRBJ1-3

DNA: TGTGCCAGCAGTATACGGACATCCGAGACAGATACGCAGTATTTT
CDR3: CASSIRTSETDTQYF
D: NA
size: NA
V: TRBV2
J: TRBJ2-3

DNA: TGTGCCAGCAGTGGGGGACAGGGGGCCGACATTCAGTACTTC
CDR3: CASSGGQGADIQYF
D: TRBD1
size: NA
V: TRBV28
J: TRBJ2-4

DNA: TGCGCCAGCAGCGCGGGACAGGGACAGCCCCAGCATTTT
CDR3: CASSAGQGQPQHF
D: TRBD1
size: NA
V: TRBV5-1
J: TRBJ1-5

DNA: TGTGCCAGCAGTGACTCACCGGTAGATACGCAGTATTTT
CDR3: CASSDSPVDTQYF
D: NA
size: NA
V: TRBV6-4
J: TRBJ2-3

DNA: TGTGCCACCAGCAGAGACCCCCGCTCTGGAAACACCATATATTTT
CDR3: CATSRDPRSGNTIYF
D: NA
size: NA
V: TRBV15
J: TRBJ1-3

DNA: TGCGCCAGCAGCTTGTTTGGGGGACACAACACCGGGGAGCTGTTTTTT
CDR3: CASSLFGGHNTGELFF
D: NA
size: NA
V: TRBV5-1
J: TRBJ2-2

DNA: TGTGCCTGGATTCTGACGGGAGGGCAGGATACGCAGTATTTT
CDR3: CAWILTGGQDTQYF
D: TRBD2
size: NA
V: TRBV30
J: TRBJ2-3

DNA: TGCAGCGTGGGTGGGGGACAGGGTACCTACGAGCAGTACTTC
CDR3: CSVGGGQGTYEQYF
D: TRBD1
size: NA
V: TRBV29-1
J: TRBJ2-7

DNA: TGTGCCACCACCTCGGGGGGGAGCAATCAGCCCCAGCATTTT
CDR3: CATTSGGSNQPQHF
D: NA
size: NA
V: TRBV28
J: TRBJ1-5

DNA: TGTGCCAGCACCGGACCGGGACAGTCTTCGGCCCAGCATTTT
CDR3: CASTGPGQSSAQHF
D: TRBD1
size: NA
V: TRBV28
J: TRBJ1-5

DNA: TGCGCCAGCAGTCAAGAGGTGATTAACCATGAGCAGTTCTTC
CDR3: CASSQEVINHEQFF
D: NA
size: NA
V: TRBV5-1
J: TRBJ2-1

DNA: TGTGCCAGCAGTGAGGGACAAGGCAAACTCTACGAGCAGTACTTC
CDR3: CASSEGQGKLYEQYF
D: NA
size: NA
V: TRBV9
J: TRBJ2-7

DNA: TGTGCCAGAAGCCCGAAGACAGCCGGCACTGAAGCTTTCTTT
CDR3: CARSPKTAGTEAFF
D: NA
size: once
V: TRBV5-3
J: TRBJ1-1

DNA: TGTGCCAGCAGCGGGGGACAGGGGGTGGGTCAGCCCCAGCATTTT
CDR3: CASSGGQGVGQPQHF
D: TRBD1
size: NA
V: TRBV7-9
J: TRBJ1-5

DNA: TGTGCCAGCAGGGACAGCACGAATGAAAAACTGTTTTTT
CDR3: CASRDSTNEKLFF
D: NA
size: NA
V: TRBV2
J: TRBJ1-4

DNA: TGTGCCTGGAGAGGGAGGGCTGAAGCTTTCTTT
CDR3: CAWRGRAEAFF
D: NA
size: NA
V: TRBV30
J: TRBJ1-1

DNA: TGTGCCATCAGCTTGGACAGGGAGCTAGGCTACACCTTC
CDR3: CAISLDRELGYTF
D: TRBD1
size: NA
V: TRBV10-3
J: TRBJ1-2

DNA: TGTGCCAGCAGCTTGGGACAGAGCAATGAGCAGTTCTTC
CDR3: CASSLGQSNEQFF
D: TRBD1
size: NA
V: TRBV7-2
J: TRBJ2-1

DNA: TGTGCCAGCAGCCTTCTAGCGGTCGGCTACGAGCAGTACTTC
CDR3: CASSLLAVGYEQYF
D: TRBD2
size: NA
V: TRBV3-1/TRBV3-2
J: TRBJ2-7

DNA: TGTGCCAGCAGCCTAGGTGGTACGGGCACAGATACGCAGTATTTT
CDR3: CASSLGGTGTDTQYF
D: NA
size: NA
V: TRBV7-3
J: TRBJ2-3

DNA: TGTGCCAGCAGCTCCCTGGGTCTGACAGAAGCTAACTATGGCTACACCTTC
CDR3: CASSSLGLTEANYGYTF
D: NA
size: NA
V: TRBV11-2
J: TRBJ1-2

DNA: TGTGCCAGCAGCCCCTGGGGTGCAGGGGGCGACGATTCACCCCTCCACTTT
CDR3: CASSPWGAGGDDSPLHF
D: TRBD1
size: once
V: TRBV3-1/TRBV3-2
J: TRBJ1-6

DNA: TGTGCCAGCAGTATCACAGTTAGTGTCTACGAGCAGTACTTC
CDR3: CASSITVSVYEQYF
D: NA
size: many
V: TRBV7-9
J: TRBJ2-7

DNA: TGTGCCAGCAGCTTAGTAGGGGACACGAAAACCTACGAGCAGTACTTC
CDR3: CASSLVGDTKTYEQYF
D: NA
size: NA
V: TRBV7-2
J: TRBJ2-7

DNA: TGTGCCAGTAGTCCAGGGACAGGGCCCCCGTATAGCAATCAGCCCCAGCATTTT
CDR3: CASSPGTGPPYSNQPQHF
D: TRBD1
size: NA
V: TRBV19
J: TRBJ1-5

DNA: TGTGCCAGTAGTCCCGGCGGGCCAGGAAACACCATATATTTT
CDR3: CASSPGGPGNTIYF
D: NA
size: NA
V: TRBV19
J: TRBJ1-3

DNA: TGTGCCAGCAGTTCAAGGGGCGACTTTCGCGAGCAGTACTTC
CDR3: CASSSRGDFREQYF
D: NA
size: NA
V: TRBV27
J: TRBJ2-7

DNA: TGTGCCAGCAGCTCTCAGACAGGTTCGGAAGGCTACACCTTC
CDR3: CASSSQTGSEGYTF
D: NA
size: NA
V: TRBV5-5
J: TRBJ1-2

DNA: TGTGCCAGTAGCAGGGAAAACGAGCAGTACTTC
CDR3: CASSRENEQYF
D: NA
size: NA
V: TRBV19
J: TRBJ2-7

DNA: TGTGCCAGTAGTCTCGGCCGGGACAGGGGAGAAGAGGGCTACACCTTC
CDR3: CASSLGRDRGEEGYTF
D: TRBD1
size: NA
V: TRBV19
J: TRBJ1-2

DNA: TGTGCCAGTAGTATGAGTGGACAAGGATTCAATCAGCCCCAGCATTTT
CDR3: CASSMSGQGFNQPQHF
D: NA
size: NA
V: TRBV19
J: TRBJ1-5

DNA: TGTGCCAGCAGGGCTACAGGCCACTATGGCTACACCTTC
CDR3: CASRATGHYGYTF
D: NA
size: NA
V: TRBV14
J: TRBJ1-2

DNA: TGTGCCAGCAGCCAAGCAGGGGAGAGCTACGAGCAGTACTTC
CDR3: CASSQAGESYEQYF
D: NA
size: few
V: TRBV4-2
J: TRBJ2-7

DNA: TGTGCCAGCAGGGGACAGGGGGGTCAGCCCCAGCATTTT
CDR3: CASRGQGGQPQHF
D: TRBD1
size: NA
V: TRBV2
J: TRBJ1-5

DNA: TGTGCCAGCAGTATAGCCCCGCCTAGCGAAGCCTACGAGCAGTACTTC
CDR3: CASSIAPPSEAYEQYF
D: NA
size: NA
V: TRBV27
J: TRBJ2-7

DNA: TGTGCCAGCAGCCCACTGACTAGCGGGAGCGGGGAGCTGTTTTTT
CDR3: CASSPLTSGSGELFF
D: TRBD2
size: few
V: TRBV14
J: TRBJ2-2

DNA: TGTGCCAGTAGCATCTACAATGAGCAGTTCTTC
CDR3: CASSIYNEQFF
D: NA
size: NA
V: TRBV19
J: TRBJ2-1